This T cell receptor beta chain was captured in a study of T cell repertoires in cytomegalovirus infection. Overall study: In public TCR beta signatures, there were indications of both CMV infection and matching HLA type. Broader study findings: Clonotypes of TCR beta that were HLA-C-restricted and CMV-specific dominated the ex vivo response.

MiXCR, applied by TCRdb to the reads, yields one record per CDR3 protein. Of 150,000 or so distinct CDR3 sequences listed, around 30% are singletons. The CDR3 totals 14 residues. V was trimmed by 5 bases and J by 5 bases, leaving 18 bases between them. Germline V gene lookup returns CDR1 DFQATT and CDR2 SNEGSKA (reference sequence). As for this clonotype: Antigen specificity is unknown.

The receptor comes from a human donor in good health (CMV status not recorded). Some clones in this sample may be carry-over from other donors' samples. V gene TRBV20-1 combines with J gene TRBJ2-5, with a possible D match to TRBD1 (6 bases). The specimen comprised CD8+ T cells from cultured PBMCs, sampled from culture after CMV antigen stimulation. CDR3 nucleotide sequence: TGCAGTGCTGATAAAAGCACAGGGCTGGAGACCCAGTACTTC. Protein: CSADKSTGLETQYF.